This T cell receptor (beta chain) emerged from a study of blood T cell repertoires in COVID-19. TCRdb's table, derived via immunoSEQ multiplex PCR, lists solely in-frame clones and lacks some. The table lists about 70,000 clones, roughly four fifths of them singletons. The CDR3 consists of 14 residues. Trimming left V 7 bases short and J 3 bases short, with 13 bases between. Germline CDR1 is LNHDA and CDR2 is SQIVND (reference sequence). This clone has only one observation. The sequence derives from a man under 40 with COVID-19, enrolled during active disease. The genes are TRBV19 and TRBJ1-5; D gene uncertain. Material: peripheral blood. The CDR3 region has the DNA TGTGCCAGTACCTTCTCGAGGGACAATCAGCCCCAGCATTTT. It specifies CASTFSRDNQPQHF.